Listed below are T cell receptor beta chains from one sample, sequenced in a study of shared clonotypes between healthy human individuals. Repertoires were generated with immunoSEQ multiplex PCR, while TCRdb's copy carries only in-frame clones and drops some. Of roughly 650,000 clones in the sample, roughly 97% are singletons; the top ten hold 0.057%. Specimen: naive CD4+ T cells sorted from blood. Source of these receptors: a woman younger than 45 in good health. CDR3s include the opening cysteine and the closing phenylalanine or tryptophan. D genes are given only for firm matches. The listing skips clone size in some rows; elsewhere it reads once, few, many or a size class.

TRBV7-9	16	TRBD1	once	TRBJ1-2	CASSVARDSANYGYTF	TGTGCCAGCAGCGTAGCAAGGGACAGCGCTAACTATGGCTACACCTTC
TRBV7-2	13	-	-	TRBJ2-5	CASSLRQGGTQYF	TGTGCCAGCAGCTTAAGACAGGGAGGTACCCAGTACTTC
TRBV6-5	14	-	-	TRBJ2-3	CASSSPDSTDTQYF	TGTGCCAGCAGTTCCCCCGACAGCACAGATACGCAGTATTTT
TRBV6-1	14	-	-	TRBJ2-6	CASRDDSGANVLTF	TGTGCCAGCAGGGACGACTCTGGGGCCAACGTCCTGACTTTC
TRBV5-1	15	TRBD1	-	TRBJ2-7	CASQTGLSAVYEQYF	TGCGCCAGTCAGACAGGGCTCTCAGCGGTTTACGAGCAGTACTTC
TRBV19	14	TRBD1	-	TRBJ2-1	CASSHRGPYNEQFF	TGTGCCAGTAGCCACAGGGGGCCCTACAATGAGCAGTTCTTC
TRBV4-1	13	-	-	TRBJ2-7	CASSSSVAYEQYF	TGCGCCAGCAGCTCTAGCGTTGCCTACGAGCAGTACTTC
TRBV28	14	TRBD2	once	TRBJ2-2	CATLAGGGNGELFF	TGTGCCACTTTAGCGGGAGGAGGGAACGGGGAGCTGTTTTTT
TRBV6-1	13	TRBD1	-	TRBJ1-1	CASRLTGVTEAFF	TGTGCCAGCAGGCTTACAGGGGTCACTGAAGCTTTCTTT
TRBV6-1	15	TRBD1	-	TRBJ1-2	CASSPLGQDAYGYTF	TGTGCCAGCAGTCCTCTCGGACAGGACGCCTATGGCTACACCTTC
TRBV6-5	15	TRBD2	-	TRBJ2-7	CASRGGLAGIYEQYF	TGTGCCAGCAGGGGTGGACTAGCGGGAATCTACGAGCAGTACTTC
TRBV28	16	-	-	TRBJ1-5	CASSLNQGLSNQPQHF	TGTGCCAGCAGTTTAAATCAGGGGTTGAGCAATCAGCCCCAGCATTTT
TRBV7-2	13	-	-	TRBJ1-5	CASSPGPPQPQHF	TGTGCCAGCAGCCCGGGACCACCTCAGCCCCAGCATTTT
TRBV4-2	14	TRBD1	-	TRBJ1-1	CASSSGQGHTEAFF	TGTGCCAGCAGCTCTGGACAGGGACACACTGAAGCTTTCTTT
TRBV10-1	17	TRBD2	-	TRBJ2-3	CASSESGTSSWTDTQYF	TGCGCCAGCAGTGAGTCTGGGACTAGCAGTTGGACAGATACGCAGTATTTT
TRBV19	14	-	-	TRBJ2-7	CAAEEGCSIYEQYF	TGTGCCGCCGAAGAAGGGTGCAGCATCTACGAGCAGTACTTC
TRBV5-6	15	TRBD2	-	TRBJ2-7	CASSHSGLAGNEQYF	TGTGCCAGCAGCCATTCGGGACTAGCGGGAAACGAGCAGTACTTC
TRBV9	16	TRBD2	-	TRBJ2-2	CASSPGLAGEEGELFF	TGTGCCAGCAGCCCAGGACTAGCGGGAGAGGAAGGGGAGCTGTTTTTT
TRBV7-9	14	-	-	TRBJ2-7	CASSRNRVPYEQYF	TGTGCCAGCAGCCGAAACCGGGTCCCCTACGAGCAGTACTTC
TRBV6-5	16	TRBD1	-	TRBJ2-3	CASSYTGGLGTDTQYF	TGTGCCAGCAGTTACACAGGGGGATTGGGCACAGATACGCAGTATTTT
TRBV4-2	16	TRBD1	once	TRBJ1-4	CASSQDLTGGYEKLFF	TGTGCCAGCAGCCAAGACCTGACAGGGGGCTATGAAAAACTGTTTTTT
TRBV5-1	14	-	-	TRBJ2-7	CASSLGTQGREQYF	TGCGCCAGCAGCTTGGGGACTCAGGGCCGCGAGCAGTACTTC
TRBV28	14	-	-	TRBJ2-7	CASSLSYSSYEQYF	TGTGCCAGCAGTTTGAGTTATTCATCCTACGAGCAGTACTTC
TRBV27	19	-	-	TRBJ1-5	CASSFAPAGAILRGQPQHF	TGTGCCAGCTCTTTTGCCCCAGCCGGAGCCATCCTTCGGGGGCAGCCCCAGCATTTT
TRBV19	14	-	-	TRBJ2-3	CASVGGSSTDTQYF	TGTGCCAGCGTGGGGGGTTCTAGCACAGATACGCAGTATTTT
TRBV5-6	18	TRBD2	-	TRBJ2-7	CASSSAPAGVPLPYEQYF	TGTGCCAGCAGCTCAGCCCCCGCGGGAGTTCCCTTACCCTACGAGCAGTACTTC
TRBV5-1	14	-	-	TRBJ1-4	CASRPQPTNEKLFF	TGCGCCAGCCGACCACAGCCAACTAATGAAAAACTGTTTTTT
TRBV5-1	13	TRBD2	-	TRBJ2-1	CASSLGLAGEAFF	TGCGCCAGCAGCCTCGGACTAGCGGGAGAAGCGTTCTTC
TRBV7-8	15	TRBD2	-	TRBJ2-7	CASSLVLAGDSVQYF	TGTGCCAGCAGCTTAGTACTAGCGGGAGATTCGGTGCAGTACTTC
TRBV5-4	15	TRBD1	-	TRBJ2-2	CASSRDRGNTGELFF	TGTGCCAGCAGTAGGGACAGGGGGAACACCGGGGAGCTGTTTTTT
TRBV30	13	-	-	TRBJ1-1	CAWRKRGETEAFF	TGTGCCTGGAGGAAAAGGGGAGAGACTGAAGCTTTCTTT
TRBV6-1	15	-	-	TRBJ2-2	CASREQGVNTGELFF	TGTGCCAGCAGGGAACAGGGTGTGAACACCGGGGAGCTGTTTTTT
TRBV27	14	-	-	TRBJ1-5	CASTNRGANQPQHF	TGTGCCAGCACAAACCGGGGGGCCAATCAGCCCCAGCATTTT
TRBV11-3	14	-	-	TRBJ1-1	CASRTSGLNTEAFF	TGTGCCAGCAGGACCTCCGGCCTGAACACTGAAGCTTTCTTT
TRBV7-9	15	-	-	TRBJ2-1	CASSLEGLKYNEQFF	TGTGCCAGCAGCTTAGAAGGGCTTAAATACAATGAGCAGTTCTTC
TRBV10-3	18	-	-	TRBJ1-1	CAISETLGQIGMNTEAFF	TGTGCCATCAGTGAGACGTTGGGACAAATCGGTATGAACACTGAAGCTTTCTTT
TRBV27	15	TRBD1	-	TRBJ2-1	CASSFRQGAYNEQFF	TGTGCCAGCAGTTTTCGACAGGGGGCCTACAATGAGCAGTTCTTC
TRBV19	13	TRBD2	-	TRBJ2-7	CASARREQAEQYF	TGTGCCAGTGCGCGGCGGGAGCAAGCCGAGCAGTACTTC
TRBV2	15	TRBD2	-	TRBJ2-7	CASKSGLAGTYEQYF	TGTGCCAGCAAATCTGGACTAGCGGGAACCTACGAGCAGTACTTC
TRBV18	14	TRBD1	-	TRBJ2-7	CASSPPGGPYEQYF	TGTGCCAGCTCACCACCAGGGGGCCCCTACGAGCAGTACTTC
TRBV28	16	-	once	TRBJ2-5	CASRPAGAGRGETQYF	TGTGCCAGCAGGCCCGCGGGGGCGGGGCGGGGGGAGACCCAGTACTTC
TRBV5-6	15	-	-	TRBJ1-1	CASSLVDRQNTEAFF	TGTGCCAGCAGCTTGGTCGACAGGCAGAACACTGAAGCTTTCTTT
TRBV5-1	15	TRBD2	once	TRBJ2-7	CASSPGTSRSYEQYF	TGCGCCAGCAGCCCCGGGACTAGCCGGTCCTACGAGCAGTACTTC
TRBV28	13	TRBD2	-	TRBJ2-3	CASEAGEADTQYF	TGTGCCAGCGAAGCGGGAGAGGCAGATACGCAGTATTTT
TRBV9	13	-	-	TRBJ2-2	CASSVGGFGELFF	TGTGCCAGCAGCGTAGGGGGTTTCGGGGAGCTGTTTTTT
TRBV7-9	16	-	-	TRBJ2-2	CASSSNRRRNTGELFF	TGTGCCAGCAGCTCCAACAGGCGGCGGAACACCGGGGAGCTGTTTTTT
TRBV21-1	17	-	-	TRBJ1-2	CASSKPNGTAKSYGYTF	TGTGCCAGCAGCAAACCAAACGGGACGGCAAAAAGCTATGGCTACACCTTC
TRBV11-2	14	-	-	TRBJ2-3	CASSSGRTGDTQYF	TGTGCCAGCAGTTCCGGGAGAACGGGGGATACGCAGTATTTT
TRBV7-9	15	TRBD2	-	TRBJ2-1	CASSLGGSAYNEQFF	TGTGCCAGCAGCTTAGGCGGGAGTGCCTACAATGAGCAGTTCTTC
TRBV30	16	TRBD2	-	TRBJ2-5	CAWRRGSGRVGETQYF	TGTGCCTGGAGGAGGGGTAGCGGGAGGGTGGGAGAGACCCAGTACTTC
TRBV15	17	TRBD1	-	TRBJ1-5	CATSRALGQGGNQPQHF	TGTGCCACCAGCAGAGCTTTAGGACAGGGCGGCAATCAGCCCCAGCATTTT
TRBV30	15	TRBD1	-	TRBJ2-7	CACFGQGGDRYEQYF	TGTGCCTGCTTTGGACAGGGCGGCGATCGGTACGAGCAGTACTTC
TRBV30	11	-	-	TRBJ2-2	CAWQNTGELFF	TGTGCCTGGCAGAACACCGGGGAGCTGTTTTTT
TRBV6-4	15	TRBD2	-	TRBJ2-3	CASSVTGLAADTQYF	TGTGCCAGCAGCGTGACCGGACTAGCGGCAGATACGCAGTATTTT
TRBV5-4	12	-	-	TRBJ2-5	CASSFPGETQYF	TGTGCCAGCAGCTTTCCGGGAGAGACCCAGTACTTC